This TCR beta chain was sequenced in a study of control samples from healthy donors and cancer patients. This CDR3 spans 11 amino acids. The V and J ends lost 6 bases and 4 bases respectively, with 6 bases between them. The germline V gene has CDR1 MNHEY and CDR2 SMNVEV (reference sequence). TCRdb's table, derived via immunoSEQ multiplex PCR, lists solely in-frame clones and lacks some. This table has about 90,000 clones, around nine tenths appearing once. V is TRBV27 and J is TRBJ1-1; no clear D. Input material: blood. This TCR was recovered from a young woman in good health. CDR3 loop: CASSRGTEAFF. The CDR3 DNA follows: TGTGCCAGCAGCCGAGGCACTGAAGCTTTCTTT.